The following is a T cell receptor (beta chain) sequence with its context. As originally analysed: How many nucleated cells were present was estimated from reference gene primer amplification. Sequencing used immunoSEQ multiplex PCR; TCRdb keeps in-frame clones, though not all of them. V, J and clone size reflect that table, while D and trimming were determined from the DNA. Among fewer than 60,000 clones, roughly 87% were seen once, and the ten largest hold 9.5% to 13%. This entry belongs to a study of blood T cell repertoires in COVID-19. Study summary: Material from acute and convalescent COVID-19 was sourced from the United States, Italy and Spain. T cells, B-cell-depleted T cells, or PBMCs provided the cDNA or gDNA that served as material.

V was pared by 4 bases and J by 6 bases, with 19 bases between. Looked up from germline, CDR1 is SGHDN and CDR2 is FVKESK. The CDR3 spans 15 residues. The chain joins TRBV14 to TRBJ2-7; no definite D call. Material: peripheral blood. The TCR comes from a human donor with acute or convalescent COVID-19. The donor label of this sample is uncertain. The CDR3 here is CASSRLIGGESEQYF. CDR3 in DNA: TGTGCCAGCAGCCGGCTTATAGGTGGAGAAAGCGAGCAGTACTTC.